These 29 T cell receptor beta chains originate from one sample sequenced in a study of T cell repertoires in cytomegalovirus infection. TCRdb analysed the reads with MiXCR anew, one entry per CDR3 protein. The table has roughly 150,000 distinct CDR3 sequences, 17% seen once; the top ten hold under 20%. The sample consisted of CD8+ T cells from PBMCs. These receptors were taken from a human donor in good health (CMV status not recorded). Some clones in this sample may be carry-over from other donors' samples.

The DNA for the CDR3 is TGTGCCAGCAGCCCCGGGGACGGAAACTATGGCTACACCTTC. Protein sequence: CASSPGDGNYGYTF. The V and J genes are TRBV7-6 and TRBJ1-2; a possible D gene is TRBD1 (5 bases). There are 14 residues in the CDR3. The germline gives CDR1 SGHVS, CDR2 FNYEAQ. V dropped 5 bases and J dropped 2 bases, with 12 bases sitting between them.

V usage is TRBV29-1 and J usage is TRBJ2-1, with no clear D. Germline V gene sequence: CDR1 SQVTM, CDR2 ANQGSEA. The CDR3 extends over 15 amino acids. V was shortened by 2 bases and J by 3 bases, with 14 bases between the two germline ends. CDR3 coding DNA: TGCAGCGTTGAATCGGAAGGCACTTTCTACAATGAGCAGTTCTTC. Its protein is CSVESEGTFYNEQFF.

This clonotype was seen a few times. The V gene is TRBV25-1, the J gene TRBJ1-1; tentatively, D is TRBD1 (5 bases). Looked up from germline, CDR1 is MGHDK and CDR2 is SYGVNS. V lost 8 bases and J 5 bases, leaving 6 bases between the germline ends. CDR3 length equals 10 residues. CDR3 coding DNA: TGTGCCAGCGAGGGGACTGAAGCTTTCTTT. Translating gives CASEGTEAFF.

This clonotype has just a few counts. The chain joins TRBV7-9 to TRBJ2-3; D is possibly TRBD1 (5 bases). This CDR3 contains 14 residues. V was shortened by 5 bases and J by 2 bases, with 11 bases between the two germline ends. Per germline, CDR1 SEHNR and CDR2 FQNEAQ (reference sequence). The CDR3 DNA reads TGTGCCAGCAGCCCACCAGGGTTCACAGATACGCAGTATTTT. Protein: CASSPPGFTDTQYF.

Only a few counts were recorded for this clonotype. The chain is built from TRBV6-2 or TRBV6-3 and TRBJ2-6; 8 positions agree with TRBD1. The CDR3 length is 18 residues. Germline V gene data show CDR1 as MNHEY and CDR2 as SVGEGT. The V gene end was trimmed by 6 bases and the J gene end by 3 bases; junction bases not matched to a gene: 13. CDR3 protein: CASRYRNRQGSGANVLTF. In nucleotides, the CDR3 is TGTGCCAGCAGATATAGGAACAGACAGGGGAGTGGGGCCAACGTCCTGACTTTC.

The rearrangement uses TRBV7-2 and TRBJ2-3, with 10 nucleotides matching TRBD2. The CDR3 sequence is 16 residues long. Germline values: CDR1 SGHTA, CDR2 FQGNSA. The trim removed 5 bases at V and 2 bases at J, leaving 7 bases unmatched. CDR3 coding DNA: TGTGCCAGCAGCGGCATAGCGGGAGGTCCCACAGATACGCAGTATTTT. Protein sequence: CASSGIAGGPTDTQYF.

The genes are TRBV7-2 and TRBJ2-1; D call uncertain. The ends were cut back, 3 bases at V and 0 bases at J, with 6 bases in the middle. Germline V CDR1 and CDR2: SGHTA, FQGNSA. CDR3 length: 14 residues. The CDR3 DNA is TGTGCCAGCAGCTTCACCTTCTCCTACAATGAGCAGTTCTTC. Its protein product is CASSFTFSYNEQFF. The entire variable domain, with the rest obtained from reference TRBV7-2 and TRBJ2-1, is as follows: GAGVSQSPSNKVTEKGKDVELRCDPISGHTALYWYRQSLGQGLEFLIYFQGNSAPDKSGLPSDRFSAERTGGSVSTLTIQRTQQEDSAVYLCASSFTFSYNEQFFGPGTRLTVL.

CDR3 nucleotide sequence: TGCAGCGTTGAAGACCCGTACCAGGGCCCGAGCACAGATACGCAGTATTTT. This gives the protein CSVEDPYQGPSTDTQYF. V is TRBV29-1 and J is TRBJ2-3, with D perhaps matching TRBD1 (5 bases). CDR3 length: 17 residues. Germline V gene lookup returns CDR1 SQVTM and CDR2 ANQGSEA. Trimming shortened V by 0 bases and J by 0 bases, and 16 bases separated the two germline ends.

The gene calls are TRBV5-1 and TRBJ2-6; 8 bases are shared with TRBD1. CDR1 and CDR2 from the germline V gene are SGHRS and YFSETQ. This CDR3 comprises 15 residues. V gave up 5 bases and J gave up 2 bases; unmatched junction bases: 3. The CDR3 reads CASRRTGTGANVLTF. In DNA form, the CDR3 reads TGCGCCAGCAGGAGGACAGGGACTGGGGCCAACGTCCTGACTTTC.

The DNA of the CDR3 is TGTGCCAGCAGTTTCGGGACAGTCTACAATGAGCAGTTCTTC. Its protein product is CASSFGTVYNEQFF. The V call is TRBV6-2 or TRBV6-3, the J call TRBJ2-1, with 7 nucleotides matching TRBD1. Trimming took 4 bases from V and 3 from J; bases not matched to a gene: 3. In germline, CDR1 is MNHEY, CDR2 SVGEGT. There are 14 residues in the CDR3.

This clonotype was seen many times. This chain joins TRBV12-3 or TRBV12-4 and TRBJ1-2, with 7 bases that match TRBD1. V trimming: 6 bases; J trimming: 2 bases; junction bases outside the gene matches: 3. This CDR3 spans 13 amino acids. CDR3 residues: CASSPGQNYGYTF. For the CDR3, the DNA is TGTGCCAGCAGCCCGGGACAGAACTATGGCTACACCTTC.

As concerns this clonotype: A read error is possible here, since a much larger clone lies one base away. The conserved final phenylalanine or tryptophan is absent from the CDR3, which likely points to a read error. The V and J genes are TRBV19 and TRBJ1-5; D might be TRBD1 (6 bases). Trimming took 5 bases from V and 0 from J, leaving 11 bases between them. The CDR3 loop spans 15 amino acids. CDR1 is LNHDA and CDR2 is SQIVND in the germline V gene (reference sequence). CDR3 DNA: TGTGCCAGTAGTGTCGGGACAAATAGCAATCAGCCCCAGCATTAT. It yields the protein CASSVGTNSNQPQHY.

This chain uses TRBV7-8 with TRBJ1-6; perhaps TRBD1 as D (6 bases). There are 17 residues in the CDR3. Looked up from germline, CDR1 is SGHVS and CDR2 is FQNEAQ. V shed 2 bases and J shed 8 bases, with 19 bases lying between them. The CDR3 coding sequence is TGTGCCAGCAGCTTAAGAGAAGGGGGGCTTTCGGATTCACCCCTCCACTTT. Residues: CASSLREGGLSDSPLHF. Variable domain in full (rest from reference TRBV7-8 and TRBJ1-6): GAGVSQSPRYKVAKRGQDVALRCDPISGHVSLFWYQQALGQGPEFLTYFQNEAQLDKSGLPSDRFFAERPEGSVSTLKIQRTQQEDSAVYLCASSLREGGLSDSPLHFGNGTRLTVT.

V usage is TRBV2 and J usage is TRBJ1-2; no clear D gene. Germline-derived CDR1 and CDR2 are SNHLY and FYNNEI. The V and J ends lost 9 bases and 8 bases respectively, with 16 bases between them. This CDR3 is 12 amino acids long. This CDR3 reads CARGREGRGYTF. The DNA of the CDR3 is TGTGCCAGGGGGAGGGAAGGAAGGGGCTACACCTTC.

This clonotype was detected only a few times. The rearrangement joins TRBV6-5 to TRBJ2-3; weak D call: TRBD2 (6 bases). Trimming shortened V by 2 bases and J by 6 bases, and 18 bases separated the two germline ends. The germline V gene has CDR1 MNHEY and CDR2 SVGAGI. The CDR3 spans 16 residues. CDR3 residues: CASSYGAGPPGDTQYF. CDR3 nucleotide sequence: TGTGCCAGCAGTTACGGGGCGGGACCTCCCGGGGATACGCAGTATTTT.

The chain joins TRBV5-1 to TRBJ1-1; D remains ambiguous. Trimming stripped 0 bases from V and 7 bases from J, with 13 bases between. The CDR3 totals 14 residues. CDR1 and CDR2 from the germline V gene are SGHRS and YFSETQ. This chain's CDR3 is CASSLGGQLGEAFF. The CDR3 coding sequence is TGCGCCAGCAGCTTGGGAGGCCAATTAGGTGAAGCTTTCTTT. Full variable domain (missing parts from reference TRBV5-1 and TRBJ1-1): KAGVTQTPRYLIKTRGQQVTLSCSPISGHRSVSWYQQTPGQGLQFLFEYFSETQRNKGNFPGRFSGRQFSNSRSEMNVSTLELGDSALYLCASSLGGQLGEAFFGQGTRLTVV.

This clonotype was recorded at least ten times. The chain combines TRBV28 with TRBJ2-7; 7 nucleotides match TRBD1. This CDR3 spans 14 amino acids. Germline trimming cut 5 bases from V and 3 bases from J; bases unmatched to any gene: 7. The germline V gene encodes CDR1 MDHEN and CDR2 SYDVKM. CDR3 loop: CASSPTGTLYEQYF. CDR3 nucleotide sequence: TGTGCCAGCAGTCCGACAGGGACCCTCTACGAGCAGTACTTC.

The J gene is TRBJ2-7, the V gene TRBV5-1, with TRBD2 matching over 8 bases. This CDR3 region has 14 residues. After removal of 1 base from V and 4 bases from J, the junction contained 4 bases not matched to a gene. Germline V lookup: CDR1 SGHRS, CDR2 YFSETQ. The CDR3 sequence: CASSLTSGYYEQYF. The CDR3 DNA is TGCGCCAGCAGCTTGACTAGCGGCTATTACGAGCAGTACTTC. Supplemented by reference TRBV5-1 and TRBJ2-7, the full variable domain reads KAGVTQTPRYLIKTRGQQVTLSCSPISGHRSVSWYQQTPGQGLQFLFEYFSETQRNKGNFPGRFSGRQFSNSRSEMNVSTLELGDSALYLCASSLTSGYYEQYFGPGTRLTVT.

This clonotype was observed a handful of times. V gene TRBV12-3 or TRBV12-4 combines with J gene TRBJ1-5; D gene ambiguous. V gave up 4 bases and J gave up 9 bases, with 13 bases separating them. The CDR3 extends over 13 amino acids. The CDR3 DNA follows: TGTGCCAGCAGTTCCGCCGGTATGCGGCCCCAGCATTTT. Encoded protein: CASSSAGMRPQHF.

This clonotype was seen a few times. The V call is TRBV7-2, the J call TRBJ2-7; TRBD2 aligns across 9 bases. The CDR3 length is 15 residues. Germline-derived CDR1 and CDR2 are SGHTA and FQGNSA. The V gene end was trimmed by 4 bases and the J gene end by 4 bases; junction bases not matched to a gene: 8. This CDR3 reads CASSSPAGGLYEQYF. The CDR3 nucleotides read TGTGCCAGCAGCTCCCCCGCGGGGGGGCTATACGAGCAGTACTTC.

In the case of this clonotype: Being one base from a much bigger clone, this may be a read error. No conserved phenylalanine or tryptophan is present at the end of the CDR3, so a read error is the likely explanation. The V call is TRBV6-2 or TRBV6-3, the J call TRBJ2-7; D is uncertain. The V end lost 0 bases, the J end lost 1 base, and 4 bases lay between the germline ends. The CDR3 is 13 amino acids. Germline values: CDR1 MNHEY, CDR2 SVGEGT. CDR3 nucleotides: TGTGCCAGCAGTTACTCGGAGTCCTACGAGCAGTACCTC. This encodes CASSYSESYEQYL.

The chain uses TRBV6-1 and TRBJ2-4; D is uncertain. Germline lookup yields CDR1 MNHNS and CDR2 SASEGT. The CDR3 is 16 residues long. V was shortened by 7 bases and J by 0 bases, with 16 bases between the two germline ends. The DNA of the CDR3 is TGTGCCAGCACCCCCGACGGGTCGGTAGCCAAAAACATTCAGTACTTC. Amino acids: CASTPDGSVAKNIQYF.

This clonotype was detected only once. The junction shows a germline mismatch at one end, possibly a read error. J is TRBJ2-1 and V is TRBV9, with 9 bases identical to TRBD1. Germline values: CDR1 SGDLS, CDR2 YYNGEE. This CDR3 is 15 amino acids long. In DNA form, the CDR3 reads TGTGCCAGCAGCCCCCGGGACAGGGACTACAATGAGCAGTTATTC. As protein: CASSPRDRDYNEQLF.

The rearrangement uses TRBV6-1 and TRBJ2-7, with D possibly matching TRBD2 (5 bases). This CDR3 has 12 amino acids. V was shortened by 6 bases and J by 2 bases, with 8 bases between the two germline ends. CDR1 is MNHNS, CDR2 SASEGT, per germline. CDR3 sequence (DNA): TGTGCCAGCAGCGGGATCACCTACGAGCAGTACTTC. Its protein is CASSGITYEQYF.

This clonotype was seen more than once but under ten times. The chain links TRBV7-2 to TRBJ2-1, with D perhaps given as TRBD1 or TRBD2 (5 bases each). The CDR3 has 15 residues. Trimming shortened V by 10 bases and J by 0 bases, and 16 bases separated the two germline ends. Germline-derived CDR1 and CDR2 are SGHTA and FQGNSA. The CDR3 region is CATRGAGNSYNEQFF. The DNA of the CDR3 is TGTGCCACTAGAGGGGCCGGGAACTCCTACAATGAGCAGTTCTTC.

J is TRBJ2-5 and V is TRBV7-2; no firm D call. This CDR3 comprises 15 residues. The germline V and J ends were trimmed by 1 base and 1 base, with 10 bases remaining between them. CDR1 is SGHTA and CDR2 is FQGNSA in the germline V gene. CDR3 DNA: TGTGCCAGCAGCTTAGGACCGCCCTCCCAAGAGACCCAGTACTTC. This sequence encodes CASSLGPPSQETQYF.

This chain connects TRBV7-8 to TRBJ2-5, with 7 bases matching TRBD1. The germline gives CDR1 SGHVS, CDR2 FQNEAQ. The CDR3 runs to 14 residues. Trimming took 2 bases from V and 4 from J; bases not matched to a gene: 4. CDR3 DNA sequence: TGTGCCAGCAGCTTAAACAGGGGAAGAGAGACCCAGTACTTC. It yields the protein CASSLNRGRETQYF. Full variable domain (missing parts from reference TRBV7-8 and TRBJ2-5): GAGVSQSPRYKVAKRGQDVALRCDPISGHVSLFWYQQALGQGPEFLTYFQNEAQLDKSGLPSDRFFAERPEGSVSTLKIQRTQQEDSAVYLCASSLNRGRETQYFGPGTRLLVL.

This chain connects TRBV7-2 to TRBJ2-7; 9 bases line up with TRBD1. With V trimmed by 5 bases and J by 0 bases, 5 bases remained unmatched. CDR3 length: 15 residues. Per the germline V gene, CDR1 is SGHTA and CDR2 is FQGNSA. CDR3 in amino acids: CASSPRQGGSYEQYF. The CDR3 DNA sequence: TGTGCCAGCAGCCCTCGACAGGGGGGCTCCTACGAGCAGTACTTC.

This clonotype was seen more than once but under ten times. J is TRBJ1-5 and V is TRBV29-1; TRBD1 aligns across 7 bases. Trimming removed 4 bases from V and 4 bases from J; junction bases left unmatched: 4. The CDR3 has 13 amino acids. Germline CDR1 is SQVTM and CDR2 is ANQGSEA. CDR3 sequence reads: CSVGSGGNQPQHF. CDR3 coding DNA: TGCAGCGTTGGGTCAGGGGGAAATCAGCCCCAGCATTTT. The variable domain in full, completed from reference TRBV29-1 and TRBJ1-5, reads SAVISQKPSRDICQRGTSLTIQCQVDSQVTMMFWYRQQPGQSLTLIATANQGSEATYESGFVIDKFPISRPNLTFSTLTVSNMSPEDSSIYLCSVGSGGNQPQHFGDGTRLSIL.